This passage covers 19 T cell receptor beta chains from one sample sequenced in a study of blood T cells in healthy people across ages. PCR was performed a second time for about 7 to 11 cycles using a sample-barcoded 5' primer and a J-beta primer mix. TCRdb redid the calling of the 5' RACE reads with MiXCR, one entry per CDR3 protein. The sample has 600,000 to 850,000 distinct CDR3 sequences; around 25% are singletons. These data also formed part of another study, on T cells of mothers and their children.

The specimen was blood. The receptors come from a boy aged 5-17 years in good health.

This clonotype came up a few times. The chain employs TRBV29-1 and TRBJ2-7, with D hard to call. The CDR3 is 13 amino acids. Trimming removed 5 bases at V and 7 bases at J, with 18 bases between. Germline V lookup: CDR1 SQVTM, CDR2 ANQGSEA. In DNA, the CDR3 is TGCAGCGTTTCAGCGACACGGTCTATGGAGCAGTACTTC. Its translation is CSVSATRSMEQYF.

This clonotype came up a few times. Germline is not matched at one junction end, which may reflect a read error. V gene TRBV5-6 combines with J gene TRBJ2-4, with D perhaps TRBD1 (5 bases). This CDR3 has 12 amino acids. Germline assignment: CDR1 SGHDT and CDR2 YYEEEE. CDR3 DNA: TGTGCCAGCAGCCAGCGAGTGGACATTCAGTGCTTC. Translating it yields CASSQRVDIQCF.

This clonotype came up a few times. In nucleotides, the CDR3 is TGTGCCAGCAGTGCAGGGAGAGTTTACAATGAGCAGTTCTTC. This sequence encodes CASSAGRVYNEQFF. V and J are TRBV28 and TRBJ2-5, with D perhaps given as TRBD1 or TRBD2 (5 bases each). The J call may be faulty, since TRBJ2-1 better matches the DNA end. The CDR3 covers 14 residues. Germline assignment: CDR1 MDHEN and CDR2 SYDVKM.

The chain's CDR3 is CASSVGRGGGTGELFF. DNA of the CDR3: TGTGCCAGCAGCGTAGGTCGGGGGGGTGGCACCGGGGAGCTGTTTTTT. The chain couples TRBV9 to TRBJ2-2; 8 positions match TRBD2. V lost 0 bases to trimming and J lost 4 bases; unmatched junction nucleotides: 5. Germline V gene data show CDR1 as SGDLS and CDR2 as YYNGEE. The length of the CDR3 is 16 residues.

The gene calls are TRBV11-3 and TRBJ2-7, with a weak D call TRBD2 (6 bases). Germline V CDR1 and CDR2: SGHNT, YENEEA. This CDR3 region has 12 residues. V was shortened by 4 bases and J by 10 bases, with 14 bases between the two germline ends. CDR3 region: CASSWPEGPQYF. The CDR3 DNA reads as TGTGCCAGCAGCTGGCCGGAGGGCCCCCAGTACTTC.

The sample holds one count of this clonotype. The chain employs TRBV5-1 and TRBJ2-3; D might be TRBD1 (5 bases). Germline V gene data show CDR1 as SGHRS and CDR2 as YFSETQ. This CDR3 region has 17 residues. The V and J ends lost 5 bases and 5 bases respectively, with 24 bases between them. CDR3 nucleotides: TGCGCCAGCAGGGGTTCTGGCCAGGGTAATAGATTAGATACGCAGTATTTT. Translating it yields CASRGSGQGNRLDTQYF.

The CDR3 here is CASSMEQETQYF. The CDR3 nucleotides are TGTGCCAGCAGTATGGAGCAAGAGACCCAGTACTTC. The rearrangement joins TRBV7-9 to TRBJ2-5; D is unclear. Deletions cut 6 bases from V and 2 bases from J, with 7 bases between. The CDR3 contains 12 residues. CDR1 and CDR2 from the germline V gene are SEHNR and FQNEAQ (reference sequence).

This clonotype showed up just a few times. The chain carries TRBV6-2 or TRBV6-3 and TRBJ2-7, with 9 bases fitting TRBD2. V was clipped by 2 bases and J by 2 bases; unmatched bases: 1. CDR3 length: 14 amino acids. Germline loops: CDR1 MNHEY, CDR2 SVGEGT. This chain's CDR3 is CASSYAGGPYEQYF. The CDR3 DNA follows: TGTGCCAGCAGTTACGCGGGGGGGCCCTACGAGCAGTACTTC.

This clonotype was observed a few times. In nucleotides, the CDR3 is TGTGCCAGCAGCTTTCAGGGTTACGGGGAAGAGACCCAGTACTTC. Its protein is CASSFQGYGEETQYF. V and J are TRBV9 and TRBJ2-5, with D perhaps matching TRBD1 or TRBD2 (5 bases each). Germline CDR1 is SGDLS and CDR2 is YYNGEE. This CDR3 comprises 15 residues. Between the trimmed V and J ends, which lost 4 bases and 3 bases, there was a span of 16 bases.

The V gene is TRBV6-5, the J gene TRBJ2-4, with D unclear. V dropped 3 bases and J dropped 0 bases, with 9 bases sitting between them. In germline, CDR1 is MNHEY, CDR2 SVGAGI. CDR3 length: 15 residues. The CDR3 DNA reads as TGTGCCAGCAGTTATAACACCCAAGCCAAAAACATTCAGTACTTC. This encodes CASSYNTQAKNIQYF.

J is TRBJ2-3 and V is TRBV20-1, with D uncertain. CDR3 size: 16 residues. Trimming stripped 5 bases from V and 3 bases from J, with 21 bases between. From germline, CDR1 is DFQATT and CDR2 SNEGSKA (reference sequence). CDR3 loop: CSAGSSSGGTTDTQYF. CDR3 in DNA: TGCAGTGCTGGCTCAAGTTCGGGCGGTACTACAGATACGCAGTATTTT.

This clonotype has just a few counts. V is TRBV6-1 and J is TRBJ1-1; D might be TRBD1 (5 bases). The germline V and J ends were trimmed by 5 bases and 6 bases, with 28 bases remaining between them. The CDR3 runs 18 residues. Per the germline V gene, CDR1 is MNHNS and CDR2 is SASEGT. DNA of the CDR3: TGTGCCAGCAGTAAGCGGACATTGGGCGGAGTGGAGGTCGCTGAAGCTTTCTTT. Protein sequence: CASSKRTLGGVEVAEAFF.

There are a few counts of this clonotype. This rearrangement joins TRBV28 to TRBJ2-5; D perhaps matches TRBD2 (5 bases). Looked up from germline, CDR1 is MDHEN and CDR2 is SYDVKM. CDR3 length equals 15 residues. V lost 5 bases and J lost 1, with 14 bases in between. The CDR3 region has the DNA TGTGCCAGCAGTCACAGCAGACGGGGCCAAGAGACCCAGTACTTC. This encodes CASSHSRRGQETQYF. The whole variable domain, remainder taken from reference TRBV28 and TRBJ2-5, is DVKVTQSSRYLVKRTGEKVFLECVQDMDHENMFWYRQDPGLGLRLIYFSYDVKMKEKGDIPEGYSVSREKKERFSLILESASTNQTSMYLCASSHSRRGQETQYFGPGTRLLVL.

This clonotype was counted only a few times. CDR3 in amino acids: CASASSGSGYEQYF. The DNA of the CDR3 is TGTGCCAGCGCGTCTAGCGGCTCGGGGTACGAGCAGTACTTC. The J gene is TRBJ2-7, the V gene TRBV27, with 7 bases that match TRBD2. The CDR3 length is 14 residues. The V segment lost 8 bases and the J segment 4 bases; nucleotides outside the gene matches: 11. The germline CDR1 and CDR2 sequences are MNHEY and SMNVEV (reference sequence).

The J gene is TRBJ2-2, the V gene TRBV20-1; TRBD2 matches at 11 bases. From germline, CDR1 is DFQATT and CDR2 SNEGSKA (reference sequence). After removal of 3 bases from V and 6 bases from J, the junction contained 9 bases not matched to a gene. CDR3 length equals 16 residues. The CDR3 DNA sequence: TGCAGTGCTAGGCCGGGACTAGCGGAGGTTGCCGGGGAGCTGTTTTTT. This translates into CSARPGLAEVAGELFF.

This clonotype was counted only a few times. The chain has TRBV29-1 and TRBJ2-3, with TRBD1 identical over 8 bases. This CDR3 has 15 amino acids. The ends lost 3 bases at V and 2 bases at J; junction bases unmatched: 7. Germline V lookup: CDR1 SQVTM, CDR2 ANQGSEA. CDR3 nucleotides: TGCAGCGTTGATTGGCAGGGGGCCCTCACAGATACGCAGTATTTT. Amino acid sequence: CSVDWQGALTDTQYF.

This clonotype has only a few counts. The chain links TRBV29-1 to TRBJ2-3; a weak D match, TRBD1 (7 bases). V dropped 4 bases and J dropped 5 bases, with 22 bases sitting between them. Germline V CDR1 and CDR2: SQVTM, ANQGSEA. The CDR3 runs to 16 residues. DNA of the CDR3: TGCAGCGTTGGCCTTGCGTCAGGGGGGATTGGAGATACGCAGTATTTT. Translation: CSVGLASGGIGDTQYF.

This clonotype occurred a few times. This chain links TRBV29-1 with TRBJ1-1; 9 bases map to TRBD1. Germline-derived CDR1 and CDR2 are SQVTM and ANQGSEA. Germline trimming cut 4 bases from V and 0 bases from J; bases unmatched to any gene: 3. This CDR3 comprises 14 residues. Here the CDR3 reads CSVVDRGMNTEAFF. DNA for the CDR3: TGCAGCGTTGTGGACAGGGGTATGAACACTGAAGCTTTCTTT.

V usage is TRBV24-1 and J usage is TRBJ2-1; tentatively, D is TRBD1 (6 bases). Between the trimmed V and J ends, which lost 10 bases and 3 bases, there was a span of 12 bases. Germline V lookup: CDR1 KGHDR, CDR2 SFDVKD. The CDR3 contains 13 residues. In DNA form, the CDR3 reads TGTGCCACAGCAGGGGTTGACTACAATGAGCAGTTCTTC. This sequence encodes CATAGVDYNEQFF.